This T cell receptor beta chain appears in the sequencing data of a study of blood T cell repertoires in COVID-19. Enrolment of Seattle patients took place during active infection, and they were followed longitudinally. Germline loops: CDR1 SGHNT, CDR2 YYREEE (reference sequence). V dropped 0 bases and J dropped 1; count of bases not matched to a gene: 3. The CDR3 loop spans 15 amino acids. Source study methods: Amplification of reference gene primers provided the estimated nucleated cell counts. Profiled with immunoSEQ multiplex PCR; TCRdb holds only in-frame clones, not every one. Clone size and V and J calls were adopted from that table, with D and trimming inferred from the DNA. Of fewer than 300,000 clones listed, approximately 85% are singletons.

The J gene is TRBJ2-5, the V gene TRBV5-4, with 7 bases aligning to TRBD1. The receptor was isolated from a human donor with COVID-19, enrolled during active disease. The donor label of this sample is uncertain. Input material: peripheral blood. The DNA for the CDR3 is TGTGCCAGCAGCTTGGACAGGGGCGTCCAAGAGACCCAGTACTTC. Its protein is CASSLDRGVQETQYF. Combining the CDR3 with reference TRBV5-4 and TRBJ2-5 gives the whole variable domain ETGVTQSPTHLIKTRGQQVTLRCSSQSGHNTVSWYQQALGQGPQFIFQYYREEENGRGNFPPRFSGLQFPNYSSELNVNALELDDSALYLCASSLDRGVQETQYFGPGTRLLVL.